The following is a T cell receptor (beta chain) sequence with its context. Its antigen remains unidentified. This sample stems from a study of Ad26.COV2.S vaccination and SARS-CoV-2 variants. In the study overall: By the intramuscular route, Ad26.COV2.S was given once, or twice 56 days apart. Whole-study results and caveats: Among vaccine recipients, spike-specific TCR breadth exceeded that of placebo recipients.

Using immunoSEQ multiplex PCR, the repertoire was profiled, and TCRdb retains in-frame clones only, with some absent. The sample contains about 680,000 clones, roughly 90% of which appear only once. Treatment described: about 20 received Ad26.COV2.S at low or high dose, single or two shots; 5 received placebo; per-sample allocation not given. It was on day 63 after the first vaccine or placebo injection that samples were taken. This Boston cohort included adults aged 18-55 years. An Ad26 vector carrying the Wuhan-strain SARS-CoV-2 spike served as the vaccine. The CDR3 extends over 16 amino acids. The V call is TRBV21-1, the J call TRBJ2-3; the listed D gene, TRBD2, was not tested against the DNA. TRBV21-1 is a known pseudogene. The sample was peripheral blood, taken in a trial of Ad26.COV2.S vaccine versus placebo. This receptor was identified in a person aged 18-60 years who received the Ad26.COV2.S COVID-19 vaccine or a placebo. CDR3 region: CASSNGAGESTDTQYF. In nucleotides, the CDR3 is TGTGCCAGCAGCAACGGGGCGGGAGAGAGCACAGATACGCAGTATTTT.